The 28 T cell receptor beta chains presented below share a single source sample, sequenced in a study of shared clonotypes between healthy human individuals. The method was immunoSEQ multiplex PCR; TCRdb's version includes in-frame clones alone and lacks a portion of them. This sample yields approximately 1.5 million clones, of which around 98.5% are seen a single time; around 0.38% belongs to the top ten. The sequenced sample consisted of naive CD4+ T cells sorted from blood. As for subset: CD45RA+ positively selected. The receptor source for this set is a man aged 30 to 39 in good health.

V gene TRBV16 combines with J gene TRBJ2-6, with TRBD1 identical over 10 bases. The CDR3 loop spans 18 amino acids. Germline V gives CDR1 KGHSY, CDR2 FQNENV. Losses at the gene ends were 0 bases for V and 2 bases for J; bases not matched to a gene: 4. The CDR3 here is CASSQSDRGRAGANVLTF. The CDR3 DNA follows: TGTGCCAGCAGCCAATCGGACAGGGGGAGAGCTGGGGCCAACGTCCTGACTTTC.

V and J are TRBV7-6 and TRBJ2-7; D is ambiguous. The CDR3 sequence is 17 residues long. The V and J ends lost 1 base and 1 base respectively, with 17 bases between them. Germline CDR1 SGHVS, CDR2 FNYEAQ. CDR3 in DNA: TGTGCCAGCAGCTTAGGGGCCGGTAAGGGTTGGTCCTACGAGCAGTACTTC. This encodes CASSLGAGKGWSYEQYF.

The chain uses TRBV9 and TRBJ1-1; TRBD1 aligns across 11 bases. Germline V lookup: CDR1 SGDLS, CDR2 YYNGEE. The CDR3 sequence is 16 residues long. After removal of 0 bases from V and 7 bases from J, the junction contained 8 bases not matched to a gene. Written as DNA, the CDR3 is TGTGCCAGCAGCGTAGTCTTAGGACAGGGGGCGGGTGAAGCTTTCTTT. It is translated as CASSVVLGQGAGEAFF.

A note on this clone: The sample holds other DNA sequences that translate to the same CDR3. V is TRBV5-1 and J is TRBJ2-5; D call uncertain. The ends were cut back, 5 bases at V and 3 bases at J, with 5 bases in the middle. CDR1 is SGHRS, CDR2 YFSETQ, per germline. There are 11 residues in the CDR3. The DNA for the CDR3 is TGCGCCAGCAGTTTCAAAGAGACCCAGTACTTC. Translation: CASSFKETQYF.

The chain uses TRBV7-9 and TRBJ2-7, with TRBD2 identical over 14 bases. The ends lost 5 bases at V and 2 bases at J; junction bases unmatched: 11. CDR1 is SEHNR and CDR2 is FQNEAQ in the germline V gene (reference sequence). The CDR3 length is 18 residues. The CDR3 region has the DNA TGTGCCAGCAGCCCCACGCCAGGACTAGCGGGAGGTACCTACGAGCAGTACTTC. Translated, it gives CASSPTPGLAGGTYEQYF.

The V call is TRBV5-1, the J call TRBJ2-3, with D maybe TRBD1 (6 bases). The CDR3 totals 14 residues. Trimming removed 2 bases at V and 4 bases at J, with 11 bases between. Germline V CDR1 and CDR2: SGHRS, YFSETQ. The CDR3: CASSLLQGADTQYF. The CDR3 nucleotides are TGCGCCAGCAGCTTACTACAGGGAGCAGATACGCAGTATTTT. The whole variable domain, filled in from reference TRBV5-1 and TRBJ2-3, reads KAGVTQTPRYLIKTRGQQVTLSCSPISGHRSVSWYQQTPGQGLQFLFEYFSETQRNKGNFPGRFSGRQFSNSRSEMNVSTLELGDSALYLCASSLLQGADTQYFGPGTRLTVL.

The gene calls are TRBV30 and TRBJ2-1; 8 nucleotides line up with TRBD2. Germline values: CDR1 GTSNPN, CDR2 SVGIG (reference sequence). V lost 4 bases, J lost 3 bases, and 5 bases stayed unmatched. There are 14 residues in the CDR3. CDR3: CAWTSGSIYNEQFF. Here the CDR3 DNA reads TGTGCCTGGACCAGCGGGAGTATCTACAATGAGCAGTTCTTC. The whole variable domain, filled in from reference TRBV30 and TRBJ2-1, reads SQTIHQWPATLVQPVGSPLSLECTVEGTSNPNLYWYRQAAGRGLQLLFYSVGIGQISSEVPQNLSASRPQDRQFILSSKKLLLSDSGFYLCAWTSGSIYNEQFFGPGTRLTVL.

The CDR3 sequence is CATSRDRFSGQQYF. CDR3 DNA: TGTGCCACCAGCAGAGACCGCTTCTCAGGTCAGCAGTACTTC. This rearrangement joins TRBV15 to TRBJ2-7; D unclear. The CDR3 covers 14 residues. Germline loops: CDR1 LNHNV, CDR2 YYDKDF (reference sequence). The V end lost 0 bases, the J end lost 8 bases, and 14 bases lay between the germline ends.

This clone is a singleton in its sample. The CDR3 here is CASLRGPEEETQYF. CDR3 in DNA: TGTGCCAGCCTCAGGGGGCCAGAGGAAGAGACCCAGTACTTC. This chain joins TRBV2 and TRBJ2-5, with 8 bases lining up with TRBD1. This CDR3 has 14 amino acids. J was trimmed by 3 bases and V by 8 bases; bases with no gene match: 8. CDR1 and CDR2 from the germline V gene are SNHLY and FYNNEI.

The V and J genes are TRBV10-3 and TRBJ2-1, with D perhaps matching TRBD1 (6 bases). The V and J ends lost 10 bases and 2 bases respectively, with 12 bases between them. The CDR3 runs to 13 residues. Germline V CDR1 and CDR2: ENHRY, SYGVKD. The CDR3: CATSGQAYNEQFF. The CDR3 DNA reads TGTGCCACCTCGGGACAAGCCTACAATGAGCAGTTCTTC.

To note about this clone: Germline is not matched at one junction end, which may reflect a read error. The rearrangement joins TRBV6-6 to TRBJ1-1; D possibly corresponds to TRBD1 (6 bases). This CDR3 region has 12 residues. Per germline, CDR1 MNHNY and CDR2 SVGAGI (reference sequence). CDR3 coding DNA: TGTGCCAGCAGTCAACCAGGGGCCCGCGGGGACTTT. Amino acid sequence: CASSQPGARGDF.

This clone showed up just once. Other DNA sequences in the sample encode the same CDR3. V is TRBV9 and J is TRBJ2-3, with unresolved D. This CDR3 is 14 amino acids long. Per the germline V gene, CDR1 is SGDLS and CDR2 is YYNGEE. Trimming left V 0 bases short and J 1 base short, with 6 bases between. CDR3 protein: CASSVVGGTDTQYF. The CDR3 DNA reads TGTGCCAGCAGCGTAGTAGGCGGCACAGATACGCAGTATTTT.

The chain couples TRBV18 to TRBJ1-1; D gene uncertain. CDR3 length: 15 residues. Germline CDR1 and CDR2: KGHSH and LQKENI. V was trimmed by 3 bases and J by 4 bases, leaving 15 bases between them. CDR3 protein: CASSPVAGEGTEAFF. CDR3 coding DNA: TGTGCCAGCTCACCGGTTGCTGGAGAAGGCACTGAAGCTTTCTTT. Looking up the rest from reference TRBV18 and TRBJ1-1 gives the full variable domain: NAGVMQNPRHLVRRRGQEARLRCSPMKGHSHVYWYRQLPEEGLKFMVYLQKENIIDESGMPKERFSAEFPKEGPSILRIQQVVRGDSAAYFCASSPVAGEGTEAFFGQGTRLTVV.

The J gene is TRBJ1-4, the V gene TRBV5-1; 7 positions match TRBD1. Germline trimming cut 4 bases from V and 0 bases from J; bases unmatched to any gene: 12. This CDR3 contains 18 residues. Per germline, CDR1 SGHRS and CDR2 YFSETQ. For the CDR3, the DNA is TGCGCCAGCAGCATCGGGACAGCACAGAGAACAACTAATGAAAAACTGTTTTTT. Translating it yields CASSIGTAQRTTNEKLFF. The whole variable domain, remainder taken from reference TRBV5-1 and TRBJ1-4, is KAGVTQTPRYLIKTRGQQVTLSCSPISGHRSVSWYQQTPGQGLQFLFEYFSETQRNKGNFPGRFSGRQFSNSRSEMNVSTLELGDSALYLCASSIGTAQRTTNEKLFFGSGTQLSVL.

Remarks on this clone: Other DNA sequences in this specimen translate into the identical CDR3. J is TRBJ1-5 and V is TRBV18; a possible D gene is TRBD1 (5 bases). V was clipped by 3 bases and J by 0 bases, with 9 bases between them. This CDR3 is 15 amino acids long. The V gene's germline CDR1 is KGHSH and CDR2 LQKENI. The CDR3 region is CASSPGGGSNQPQHF. The CDR3 nucleotides read TGTGCCAGCTCACCGGGGGGTGGTAGCAATCAGCCCCAGCATTTT.

The rearrangement links TRBV5-1 to TRBJ1-2, with unresolved D. V dropped 3 bases and J dropped 3 bases, with 9 bases sitting between them. This CDR3 is 13 amino acids long. CDR1 is SGHRS and CDR2 is YFSETQ in the germline V gene. Here the CDR3 DNA reads TGCGCCAGCAGCTCCGGACCCGACTATGGCTACACCTTC. Its translation is CASSSGPDYGYTF.

CDR3 nucleotides: TGCAGCGTTGAAGTCAGAGACGGGTCCTACGAGCAGTACTTC. Its protein product is CSVEVRDGSYEQYF. The V gene is TRBV29-1, the J gene TRBJ2-7; no definite D call. V was cut by 1 base and J by 1 base, with 11 bases left in between. CDR1 SQVTM and CDR2 ANQGSEA come from the germline V gene. This CDR3 is built from 14 residues.

The J gene is TRBJ1-1, the V gene TRBV7-2; 7 positions match TRBD1. The CDR3 runs to 15 residues. Trimming removed 5 bases from V and 6 bases from J; junction bases left unmatched: 12. The germline gives CDR1 SGHTA, CDR2 FQGNSA. The DNA of the CDR3 is TGTGCCAGCAGCCCAATGACAGGGTTGGGCGCTGAAGCTTTCTTT. Translating gives CASSPMTGLGAEAFF.

The chain is built from TRBV5-4 and TRBJ1-1; perhaps TRBD1 as D (6 bases). The germline V and J ends were trimmed by 2 bases and 4 bases, with 9 bases remaining between them. This CDR3 comprises 13 residues. Germline loops: CDR1 SGHNT, CDR2 YYREEE (reference sequence). In DNA, the CDR3 is TGTGCCAGCAGCTTAGGGGGGGCCACTGAAGCTTTCTTT. The encoded protein is CASSLGGATEAFF. Together with reference TRBV5-4 and TRBJ1-1, the CDR3 gives the full variable domain: ETGVTQSPTHLIKTRGQQVTLRCSSQSGHNTVSWYQQALGQGPQFIFQYYREEENGRGNFPPRFSGLQFPNYSSELNVNALELDDSALYLCASSLGGATEAFFGQGTRLTVV.

This clone was seen more than once but under ten times. In the same sample, other DNA sequences code for this CDR3. The chain links TRBV9 to TRBJ1-3; D call uncertain. Trimming took off 0 bases at V and 1 base at J, with 5 bases between the two ends. Germline values: CDR1 SGDLS, CDR2 YYNGEE. The CDR3 loop spans 14 amino acids. CDR3 DNA: TGTGCCAGCAGCGTAGAGGGATCTGGAAACACCATATATTTT. Its protein is CASSVEGSGNTIYF.

The chain couples TRBV15 to TRBJ2-7; the D is unclear. From germline, CDR1 is LNHNV and CDR2 YYDKDF (reference sequence). The germline V and J ends were trimmed by 0 bases and 2 bases, with 11 bases remaining between them. The CDR3 spans 15 residues. CDR3 loop: CATSREFSTAYEQYF. In DNA form, the CDR3 reads TGTGCCACCAGCAGAGAGTTTAGCACCGCCTACGAGCAGTACTTC.

The rearrangement uses TRBV11-2 and TRBJ2-1; TRBD2 aligns across 7 bases. V dropped 3 bases and J dropped 0; count of bases not matched to a gene: 2. Germline CDR1 is SGHAT and CDR2 is FQNNGV. CDR3 length: 15 amino acids. The CDR3 protein is CASSFQRDSYNEQFF. The CDR3 coding sequence is TGTGCCAGCAGCTTCCAGCGGGACTCCTACAATGAGCAGTTCTTC. Complete variable domain (other parts from reference TRBV11-2 and TRBJ2-1): EAGVAQSPRYKIIEKRQSVAFWCNPISGHATLYWYQQILGQGPKLLIQFQNNGVVDDSQLPKDRFSAERLKGVDSTLKIQPAKLEDSAVYLCASSFQRDSYNEQFFGPGTRLTVL.

V usage is TRBV5-4 and J usage is TRBJ2-7; perhaps TRBD2 as D (5 bases). CDR3 size: 13 residues. The germline V gene has CDR1 SGHNT and CDR2 YYREEE (reference sequence). V shed 5 bases and J shed 2 bases, with 11 bases lying between them. CDR3 in amino acids: CASRPGLTYEQYF. In DNA form, the CDR3 reads TGTGCCAGCAGGCCGGGATTAACCTACGAGCAGTACTTC. The whole variable domain, remainder taken from reference TRBV5-4 and TRBJ2-7, is ETGVTQSPTHLIKTRGQQVTLRCSSQSGHNTVSWYQQALGQGPQFIFQYYREEENGRGNFPPRFSGLQFPNYSSELNVNALELDDSALYLCASRPGLTYEQYFGPGTRLTVT.

The chain combines TRBV9 with TRBJ2-2, with TRBD2 identical over 9 bases. This CDR3 has 16 amino acids. V lost 0 bases, J lost 3 bases, and 3 bases stayed unmatched. Germline CDR1 reads SGDLS; CDR2 reads YYNGEE. The DNA of the CDR3 is TGTGCCAGCAGCGTAGGAGTAGCGGGAGACACCGGGGAGCTGTTTTTT. Translation: CASSVGVAGDTGELFF. The entire variable domain, with the rest obtained from reference TRBV9 and TRBJ2-2, is as follows: DSGVTQTPKHLITATGQRVTLRCSPRSGDLSVYWYQQSLDQGLQFLIQYYNGEERAKGNILERFSAQQFPDLHSELNLSSLELGDSALYFCASSVGVAGDTGELFFGEGSRLTVL.

The chain has TRBV9 and TRBJ1-1; TRBD1 is a possible D gene (5 bases). Per the germline V gene, CDR1 is SGDLS and CDR2 is YYNGEE. The CDR3 has 12 amino acids. Trimming shortened V by 4 bases and J by 8 bases, and 12 bases separated the two germline ends. The CDR3 reads CASSSREGEAFF. The CDR3 coding sequence is TGTGCCAGCAGCTCCCGGGAGGGGGAAGCTTTCTTT.

The J gene is TRBJ2-7, the V gene TRBV10-3; 8 nucleotides line up with TRBD2. The ends lost 3 bases at V and 4 bases at J; junction bases unmatched: 14. Per germline, CDR1 ENHRY and CDR2 SYGVKD. This CDR3 is 17 amino acids long. For the CDR3, the DNA is TGTGCCATCAGTGATCTCATTCGGCGGGAGGTGCAGTACGAGCAGTACTTC. Translation: CAISDLIRREVQYEQYF.

This clone has just a few counts. Other DNA sequences of this sample code for an identical CDR3. The chain links TRBV7-2 to TRBJ2-3; no reliable D call. CDR1 is SGHTA and CDR2 is FQGNSA in the germline V gene. CDR3 length: 11 residues. The ends were cut back, 0 bases at V and 5 bases at J, with 0 bases in the middle. In nucleotides, the CDR3 is TGTGCCAGCAGCTTAGCAGATACGCAGTATTTT. It specifies CASSLADTQYF.

This chain connects TRBV27 to TRBJ1-5; D call uncertain. Germline loops: CDR1 MNHEY, CDR2 SMNVEV (reference sequence). V dropped 7 bases and J dropped 1 base, with 11 bases sitting between them. This CDR3 has 14 residues. The CDR3 bases are TGTGCCAGCAACACTGGTAGAAGCAATCAGCCCCAGCATTTT. Translating it yields CASNTGRSNQPQHF.